The 6 T cell receptor beta chains below all came from one sample that was sequenced in a study of CD8+ T cells in alopecia areata. Following extraction, RNA underwent reverse transcription to cDNA, which served as the sequencing template. The table came from immunoSEQ multiplex PCR; TCRdb's copy has only in-frame clones and leaves some out. Observed in the sample are approximately 300,000 clones, none of them singletons. A sort of pooled cutaneous lymph node cells used CD4, CD8alpha, NKG2D, NKG2ACE and other stains. The material sequenced was CD4+ T cells sorted from a lymph node. Receptors originate from a C3H/HeJ mouse with alopecia areata. For this mouse line, the MHC haplotype is H2-k.

This clone was counted only a few times. Any gene name here is a mouse gene name. Read sequence stops 4 residues before the CDR3 end, and the germline J gene provides the missing end. The chain carries TRBV31 and TRBJ2-3, with D unclear. This CDR3 is 15 amino acids long. Trimming took 0 bases from V and 0 from J, leaving 10 bases between them. Germline V lookup: CDR1 GKSSPN, CDR2 SITVG. The CDR3 region is CAWSLIVTSAETLYF. The CDR3 DNA, read in part, is TGTGCCTGGAGTCTAATAGTTACTAGTGCAGAA.

This clone was picked up a small number of times. Germline and genes here are mouse. The read falls 4 residues short of the CDR3 end, and the missing part is taken from the germline J gene. This chain connects TRBV13-2 to TRBJ2-3; 9 bases map to TRBD1. The CDR3 is 15 amino acids. The trim removed 2 bases at V and 4 bases at J, leaving 5 bases unmatched. Germline loops: CDR1 NNHNN, CDR2 SYGAGS (reference sequence). The DNA read from the CDR3 is TGTGCCAGCGGTGACCCGGGACAGGGATCAGAA. Its translation is CASGDPGQGSE. Given in full, the CDR3 is CASGDPGQGSETLYF.

There are many counts of this clone. Gene names and germline match the mouse. With the read ending 4 residues before the CDR3 end, the germline J gene is used to fill in that end. J is TRBJ2-1 and V is TRBV4, with D perhaps TRBD1 (6 bases). The germline V gene encodes CDR1 LGHDT and CDR2 YNNKQL (reference sequence). Trimming stripped 5 bases from V and 3 bases from J, with 11 bases between. The CDR3 totals 14 residues. The part of the CDR3 DNA that was read is TGTGCCAGCAGCCACAGGGAGCGCTATGCT. This codes for CASSHRERYA. The entire CDR3 reads CASSHRERYAEQFF.

This clone was picked up a small number of times. Mouse names are used for the genes. The read ends 4 residues before the CDR3 terminus; that terminus is restored from the germline J gene. Other DNA sequences within the sample encode an identical CDR3. The chain joins TRBV19 to TRBJ1-2; TRBD1 matches 8 bases. The V gene end was trimmed by 5 bases and the J gene end by 0 bases; junction bases not matched to a gene: 3. This CDR3 is 14 amino acids long. CDR1 is FNHDT, CDR2 SITEND, per germline (reference sequence). The CDR3 protein is CASRNRGANSDYTF. CDR3 bases read: TGTGCCAGCAGAAACAGGGGGGCAAACTCC. Based on the CDR3 plus reference TRBV19 and TRBJ1-2, the full variable domain is GGIITQTPKFLIGQEGQKLTLKCQQNFNHDTMYWYRQDSGKGLRLIYYSITENDLQKGDLSEGYDASREKKSSFSLTVTSAQKNEMAVFLCASRNRGANSDYTFGSGTRLLVI.

On this clone itself: Mouse names are used for the genes. The read halts 4 residues ahead of the CDR3 end, with the missing end drawn from the germline J gene. This chain connects TRBV19 to TRBJ1-1, with 12 bases identical to TRBD1. The CDR3 loop spans 15 amino acids. Germline CDR1 and CDR2: FNHDT and SITEND (reference sequence). Trimming at V came to 5 bases and at J to 4 bases, leaving 6 bases not matched to a gene. CDR3 bases read: TGTGCCAGCAGAGGGACAGGGGGCAGGGGCACA. Encoded protein: CASRGTGGRGT. The whole CDR3 reads CASRGTGGRGTEVFF.

This clone was seen a few times. Genes and germline are mouse. The CDR3 end falls 4 residues outside the read, so it is completed with the germline J gene. This chain joins TRBV13-1 and TRBJ2-2, with TRBD1 as a possible D gene (6 bases). Germline CDR1 reads NSHNY; CDR2 reads SYGAGN. The CDR3 covers 15 residues. V lost 5 bases and J 0 bases, leaving 11 bases between the germline ends. The DNA read from the CDR3 is TGTGCCAGCAGGGGGGACAAGTCAAACACCGGG. This sequence encodes CASRGDKSNTG. The entire CDR3 is CASRGDKSNTGQLYF.